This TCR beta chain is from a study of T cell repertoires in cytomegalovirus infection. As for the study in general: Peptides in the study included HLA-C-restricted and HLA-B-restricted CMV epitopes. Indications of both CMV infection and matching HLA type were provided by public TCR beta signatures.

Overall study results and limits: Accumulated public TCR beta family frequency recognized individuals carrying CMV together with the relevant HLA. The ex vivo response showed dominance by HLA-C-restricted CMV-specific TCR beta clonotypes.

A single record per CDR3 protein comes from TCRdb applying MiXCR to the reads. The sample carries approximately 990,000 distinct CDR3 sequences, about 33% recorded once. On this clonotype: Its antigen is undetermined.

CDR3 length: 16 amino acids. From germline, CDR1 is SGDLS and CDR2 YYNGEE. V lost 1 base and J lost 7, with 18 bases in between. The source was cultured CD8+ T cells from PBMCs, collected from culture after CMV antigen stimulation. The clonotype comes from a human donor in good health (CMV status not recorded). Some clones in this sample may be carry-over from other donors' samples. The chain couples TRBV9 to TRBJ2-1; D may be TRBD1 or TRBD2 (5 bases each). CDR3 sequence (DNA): TGTGCCAGCAGCGTAAGAAGGGGTGAGGGAATAAATGAGCAGTTCTTC. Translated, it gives CASSVRRGEGINEQFF.